This is a list of T cell receptor beta chains from one sample in a study of blood T cells in healthy people across ages. TCRdb processed the 5' RACE reads anew with MiXCR; each CDR3 protein has one entry. The sample carries about 670,000 distinct CDR3 sequences, about 43% recorded once. Sequencing was done on a sample of blood. Receptor source: a man at least 80 years old in good health. Both conserved end residues are part of each CDR3. The D gene is left open where the match is weak. Expanded clones are given a class, and other clones once, few, many or no size at all.

>13|TRBV6-6|.|TRBJ1-2|.
CASSYAPAVGYTF
TGTGCCAGCAGTTACGCCCCAGCCGTTGGCTACACCTTC
>15|TRBV12-3/TRBV12-4|many|TRBJ1-2|TRBD1
CASSSSGRGLYGYTF
TGTGCCAGCAGTTCCTCCGGCAGGGGGCTTTATGGCTACACCTTC
>15|TRBV20-1|.|TRBJ1-4|.
CSARDARGTNKKLFF
TGCAGTGCTAGAGATGCCCGGGGAACTAATAAAAAACTGTTTTTT
>14|TRBV20-1|.|TRBJ2-7|TRBD2
CSARESGGHREQYF
TGCAGTGCTAGAGAGAGCGGGGGCCATAGGGAGCAGTACTTC
>16|TRBV6-2/TRBV6-3|.|TRBJ2-1|.
CASSYLAEGAGNEQFF
TGTGCCAGCAGTTATCTAGCGGAGGGGGCTGGCAATGAGCAGTTCTTC
>14|TRBV6-2/TRBV6-3|.|TRBJ2-7|.
CASSPAWGMYEQYF
TGTGCCAGCAGCCCCGCGTGGGGGATGTACGAGCAGTACTTC
>14|TRBV7-2|once|TRBJ1-1|.
CASSLDGGHTEAFF
TGTGCCAGCAGCTTAGACGGGGGTCACACTGAAGCTTTCTTT
>13|TRBV14|.|TRBJ2-5|.
CASSQVLQETQYF
TGTGCCAGCAGCCAAGTCCTCCAAGAGACCCAGTACTTC
>14|TRBV18|few|TRBJ2-7|.
CASSPRDGNYEQYF
TGTGCCAGCTCACCTCGGGACGGTAACTACGAGCAGTACTTC
>13|TRBV7-3|many|TRBJ2-7|.
CASSLSPGYEQYF
TGTGCCAGCAGCTTATCACCGGGCTACGAGCAGTACTTC
>17|TRBV5-1|few|TRBJ2-4|TRBD2
CASSLGQAGGSYNEQYF
TGCGCCAGCAGCTTGGGGCAAGCGGGGGGATCCTACAATGAGCAGTACTTC
>16|TRBV15|.|TRBJ1-3|.
CATSRDFGISGNTIYF
TGTGCCACCAGCAGAGATTTCGGCATCTCTGGAAACACCATATATTTT
>18|TRBV4-3|few|TRBJ2-3|TRBD2
CASSQERTGGSATDTQYF
TGCGCCAGCAGCCAAGAGAGGACTGGCGGGAGTGCAACAGATACGCAGTATTTT
>19|TRBV21-1|.|TRBJ1-5|.
CDSIPGQGLLVYSKQPQHF
TGTGACAGCATTCCGGGACAGGGATTACTAGTTTATAGCAAGCAGCCCCAGCATTTT
>14|TRBV20-1|.|TRBJ2-7|.
CSATGGMSSYEQYF
TGCAGTGCTACAGGGGGGATGAGCTCCTACGAGCAGTACTTC
>11|TRBV20-1|few|TRBJ2-7|.
CSARTQREQYF
TGCAGTGCTAGGACCCAGAGGGAGCAGTACTTC